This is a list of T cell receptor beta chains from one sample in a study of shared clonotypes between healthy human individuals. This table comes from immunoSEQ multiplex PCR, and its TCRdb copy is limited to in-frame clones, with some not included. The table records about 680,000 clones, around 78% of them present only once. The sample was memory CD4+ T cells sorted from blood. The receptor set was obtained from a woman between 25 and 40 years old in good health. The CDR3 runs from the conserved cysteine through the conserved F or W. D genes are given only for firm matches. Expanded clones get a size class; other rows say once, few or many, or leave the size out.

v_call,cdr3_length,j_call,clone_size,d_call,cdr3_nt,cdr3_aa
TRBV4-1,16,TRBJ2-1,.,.,TGCGCCAGCAGCCGACTGGAGATAATATCCTACAATGAGCAGTTCTTC,CASSRLEIISYNEQFF
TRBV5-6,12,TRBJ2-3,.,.,TGTGCCAGCAGCTTGGTGGGTGATACGCAGTATTTT,CASSLVGDTQYF
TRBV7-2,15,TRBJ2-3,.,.,TGTGCCAGCAGCTTACTTCCGTCTAGCACAGATACGCAGTATTTT,CASSLLPSSTDTQYF
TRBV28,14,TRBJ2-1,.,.,TGTGCCAGCAGTTTAATACAGGCCTACAATGAGCAGTTCTTC,CASSLIQAYNEQFF
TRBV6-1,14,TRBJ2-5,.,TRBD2,TGTGCCACCAACTGGAGCGGGAACCAAGAGACCCAGTACTTC,CATNWSGNQETQYF
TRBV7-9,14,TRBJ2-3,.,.,TGTGCCAGCAGCCCCTCGGGGGCCACAGATACGCAGTATTTT,CASSPSGATDTQYF
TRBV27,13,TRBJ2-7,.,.,TGTGCCAGCAGTTTCACAGGGCAACACGAGCAGTACTTC,CASSFTGQHEQYF
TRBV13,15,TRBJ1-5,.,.,TGCGCCAGCAGCCGCCAGAGGGCCACAGATCAGCCCCAGCATTTT,CASSRQRATDQPQHF
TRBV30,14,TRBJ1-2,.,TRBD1,TGTGCCTGGAGTGGGACAGGGGGAGGCGGGGGCTACACCTTC,CAWSGTGGGGGYTF
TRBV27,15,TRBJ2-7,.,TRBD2,TGTGCCAGCAGTTTATATAGCGGGAGGGGTTACGAGCAGTACTTC,CASSLYSGRGYEQYF
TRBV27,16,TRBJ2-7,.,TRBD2,TGTGCCAGCAGCTTATCGTGGCGGGAGGGCCTCTACGAGCAGTACTTC,CASSLSWREGLYEQYF
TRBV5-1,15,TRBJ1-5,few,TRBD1,TGCGCCAGCAGCTGGACAGGGTCTCGCAATCAGCCCCAGCATTTT,CASSWTGSRNQPQHF
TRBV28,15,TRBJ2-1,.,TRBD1,TGTGCCAGCAGTTTAATTAGGGGGCTTTACAATGAGCAGTTCTTC,CASSLIRGLYNEQFF
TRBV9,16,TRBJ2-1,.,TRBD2,TGTGCCAGCAGCGTAGCTTGGACTAGCGGATACAATGAGCAGTTCTTC,CASSVAWTSGYNEQFF
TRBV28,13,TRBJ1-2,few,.,TGTGCCAGCAGTCTCAGCCTTAACTATGGCTACACCTTC,CASSLSLNYGYTF
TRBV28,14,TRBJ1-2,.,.,TGTGCCAGCAGTCCGCCGACAGGTTCGGATGGCTACACCTTC,CASSPPTGSDGYTF
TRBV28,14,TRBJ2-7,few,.,TGTGCCAGCAGCCAAGAAGGGTCCGCTTACGAGCAGTACTTC,CASSQEGSAYEQYF
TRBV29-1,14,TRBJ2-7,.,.,TGCAGCGTTGTATGGGGGATCGGGCCCTACGAGCAGTACTTC,CSVVWGIGPYEQYF
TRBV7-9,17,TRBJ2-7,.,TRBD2,TGTGCCAGCAGCCCTCCTACAGTAGCGGGAGGCCTCTACGAGCAGTACTTC,CASSPPTVAGGLYEQYF
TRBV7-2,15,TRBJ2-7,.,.,TGTGCCAGCAACTCCTGGAAGCCAAAGGGGTACGAGCAGTACTTC,CASNSWKPKGYEQYF
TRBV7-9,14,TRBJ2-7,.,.,TGTGCCAGCAGCTTAGAAGGGGATTCCTACGAGCAGTACTTC,CASSLEGDSYEQYF
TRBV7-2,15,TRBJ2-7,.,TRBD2,TGTGCCAGCAGCTTAGCCCACGCGGGAGGGTACGAGCAGTACTTC,CASSLAHAGGYEQYF
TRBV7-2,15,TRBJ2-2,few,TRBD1,TGTGCCAGCAGCCCCTGGACAGGGGAAACCGGGGAGCTGTTTTTT,CASSPWTGETGELFF
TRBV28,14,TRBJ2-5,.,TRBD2,TGTGCCAGCAGTTTGACTAGCGAGGCGAGCTCCCAGTACTTC,CASSLTSEASSQYF
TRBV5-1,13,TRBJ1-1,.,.,TGCGCCAGCAGCTTGGATGTAGAGGCTGAAGCTTTCTTT,CASSLDVEAEAFF
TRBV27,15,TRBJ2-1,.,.,TGTGCCAGCAGTTTACGGGGGACAATTTACAATGAGCAGTTCTTC,CASSLRGTIYNEQFF
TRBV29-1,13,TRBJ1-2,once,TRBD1,TGCAGCGTTGCCGGGACAGTGGGTCTTGGCTACACCTTC,CSVAGTVGLGYTF
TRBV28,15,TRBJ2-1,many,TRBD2,TGTGCCAGCAGTTCAAGGGGAGGGTTAAACAATGAGCAGTTCTTC,CASSSRGGLNNEQFF
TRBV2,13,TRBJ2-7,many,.,TGTGCCAGCAGTGCAGTGTTATCCTACGAGCAGTACTTC,CASSAVLSYEQYF
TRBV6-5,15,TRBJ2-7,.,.,TGTGCCAGCAGTTACGGGGGGTTCGGTCGCTACGAGCAGTACTTC,CASSYGGFGRYEQYF
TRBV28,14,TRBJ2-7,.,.,TGTGCCAGCAGTTTGTATTTACTTCCCTACGAGCAGTACTTC,CASSLYLLPYEQYF
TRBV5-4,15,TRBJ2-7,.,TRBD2,TGTGCCAGCAGCTTGGGGAGCGGGACTTCCTACGAGCAGTACTTC,CASSLGSGTSYEQYF
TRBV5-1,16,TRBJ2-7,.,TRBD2,TGCGCCAGCAGCCCCGGGACTAGCGGGGTTTTCTACGAGCAGTACTTC,CASSPGTSGVFYEQYF
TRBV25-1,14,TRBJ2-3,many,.,TGTGCCGTCAGCCTCAGCGGTAGCACAGATACGCAGTATTTT,CAVSLSGSTDTQYF
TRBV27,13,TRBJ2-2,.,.,TGTGCCAGCAGTTTGGTGTTTTCCGGGGAGCTGTTTTTT,CASSLVFSGELFF
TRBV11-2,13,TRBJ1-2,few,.,TGTGCCAGCAGCTTAGGTGGCAGCTATGGCTACACCTTC,CASSLGGSYGYTF
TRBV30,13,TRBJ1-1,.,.,TGTGCCTGGGCTCACGTGGCTGGCACTGAAGCTTTCTTT,CAWAHVAGTEAFF
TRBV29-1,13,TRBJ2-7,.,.,TGCAGCGTTGTGACGTTTATTTCCTACGAGCAGTACTTC,CSVVTFISYEQYF
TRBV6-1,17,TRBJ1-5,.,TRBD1,TGTGCCAGCAGTGGGACGTCAGGGGGAAGGGAGAATCAGCCCCAGCATTTT,CASSGTSGGRENQPQHF
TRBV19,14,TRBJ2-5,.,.,TGTGCCAGTAGGTCGGGGGTCGCTCAAGAGACCCAGTACTTC,CASRSGVAQETQYF
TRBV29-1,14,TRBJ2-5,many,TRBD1,TGCAGCGTCTCAAGCCCGGACAGGGGGGAGACCCAGTACTTC,CSVSSPDRGETQYF
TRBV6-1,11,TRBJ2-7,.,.,TGTGCCAGCAGCGGCTATTCCGAGCAGTACTTC,CASSGYSEQYF
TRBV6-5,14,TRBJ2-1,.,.,TGTGCCAGCAGGGAGGCGGGAAACTACAATGAGCAGTTCTTC,CASREAGNYNEQFF
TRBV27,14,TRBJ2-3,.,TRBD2,TGTGCCAGCAGGTCGACTAGCGGGAGAGATACGCAGTATTTT,CASRSTSGRDTQYF
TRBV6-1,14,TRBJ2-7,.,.,TGTGCCAGCAGTGAACAGGGAATTTCCTACGAGCAGTACTTC,CASSEQGISYEQYF
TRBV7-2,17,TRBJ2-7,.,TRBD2,TGTGCCAGCAGCCCTACCGTGAGTTTAGCGGGAGCTGGCGAGCAGTACTTC,CASSPTVSLAGAGEQYF
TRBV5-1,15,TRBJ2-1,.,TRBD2,TGCGCCAGCAGCTTGACTAGCGGGCTTTACAATGAGCAGTTCTTC,CASSLTSGLYNEQFF